Listed below are T cell receptor beta chains from one sample, sequenced in a study of blood T cell repertoires in COVID-19. The data were produced by immunoSEQ multiplex PCR, yet TCRdb's version contains in-frame clones alone and is incomplete. The sample yields roughly 240,000 clones, about 91% seen once. The sequencing input was PBMCs or T cells enriched from blood (not recorded which). These TCRs come from a woman in her forties with acute COVID-19. The CDR3 runs from the conserved cysteine through the conserved F or W.

j_call v_call cdr3_aa
TRBJ2-7 TRBV19 CASTASLLGQGIYEQYF
TRBJ2-7 TRBV5-4 CASSRGLIEGFSGEQYF
TRBJ2-1 TRBV5-6 CASSLPPSGRVNEQFF
TRBJ2-5 TRBV24-1 CATSDLRLAGGTGETQYF
TRBJ2-7 TRBV6-1 CASSEVFFEQYF
TRBJ1-2 TRBV15 CATSRDLGGPYGYTF
TRBJ1-2 TRBV2 CASYQGALNYGYTF
TRBJ2-5 TRBV23-1 CASARETQYF
TRBJ2-1 TRBV4-1 CASSQDLAALSNEQFF
TRBJ2-1 TRBV3-1/TRBV3-2 CASSPTSWYDEQFF
TRBJ1-1 TRBV27 CASSSRQVRWTEAFF
TRBJ2-7 TRBV7-2 CASSFNSGTASYEQYF
TRBJ1-1 TRBV7-2 CASSPGSWDTEAFF
TRBJ1-3 TRBV18 CASSPAVVVGNTIYF
TRBJ2-1 TRBV5-8 CASSLIGGTSYEQFF
TRBJ1-1 TRBV30 CAWRGQSSEAFF
TRBJ2-2 TRBV5-6 CASSLAASPMLFF
TRBJ1-1 TRBV2 CASSLGQGEAFF
TRBJ1-5 TRBV10-3 CAISEPRGIGSNQPQHF
TRBJ1-2 TRBV5-4 CASSLPESSYGYTF
TRBJ2-2 TRBV4-3 CASSQDLAGVTGELFF
TRBJ2-5 TRBV30 CAWSVGWGGQETQYF
TRBJ2-3 TRBV30 CAWRMTGSTDTQYF
TRBJ2-7 TRBV11-3 CASSLIDSSYEQYF
TRBJ2-5 TRBV5-4 CASSFPSQETQYF
TRBJ2-3 TRBV2 CASRWTEFTDTQYF
TRBJ1-2 TRBV4-1 CASSQDLRNYGYTF
TRBJ1-2 TRBV25-1 CASRAEQTHF
TRBJ1-3 TRBV19 CASSLSSSGNTIYF
TRBJ1-2 TRBV5-1 CASSPGGTGGYTF
TRBJ2-1 TRBV7-2 CASSLSGRANNEQFF